One sample yielded the 16 T cell receptor beta chains listed below, sequenced in a study of T cell repertoires in cytomegalovirus infection. TCRdb passed the reads through MiXCR, listing each CDR3 protein once. Here the sample spans about 920,000 distinct CDR3 sequences, roughly 30% being singletons. These receptors are not linked to any known antigen. Sample: cultured CD8+ T cells from PBMCs, taken from culture after CMV antigen stimulation. Receptor source: a human donor in good health (CMV status not recorded). Some clones in this sample may be carry-over from other donors' samples.

The chain couples TRBV6-2 or TRBV6-3 to TRBJ2-5, with 7 bases fitting TRBD1. V dropped 5 bases and J dropped 2; count of bases not matched to a gene: 8. Germline values: CDR1 MNHEY, CDR2 SVGEGT. The CDR3 totals 15 residues. This CDR3 is CASSTYRDSQETQYF. DNA of the CDR3: TGTGCCAGCAGTACTTACCGGGACAGTCAAGAGACCCAGTACTTC.

The chain couples TRBV20-1 to TRBJ1-5; 12 nucleotides agree with TRBD1. V shed 3 bases, J shed 3 bases, and the junction held 6 bases outside the gene matches. The germline V gene has CDR1 DFQATT and CDR2 SNEGSKA (reference sequence). This CDR3 comprises 16 residues. This chain's CDR3 is CSASGTGGEVNQPQHF. The CDR3 DNA reads TGCAGTGCTAGTGGGACAGGGGGCGAGGTCAATCAGCCCCAGCATTTT.

The chain couples TRBV2 to TRBJ2-7; D is unclear. The germline CDR1 and CDR2 sequences are SNHLY and FYNNEI. This CDR3 has 15 amino acids. The V gene lost 1 base and the J gene lost 3 bases, with 13 bases spanning the gap. CDR3 loop: CASSEVAELIYEQYF. DNA of the CDR3: TGTGCCAGCAGTGAAGTAGCAGAACTCATCTACGAGCAGTACTTC. Full variable domain (missing parts from reference TRBV2 and TRBJ2-7): EPEVTQTPSHQVTQMGQEVILRCVPISNHLYFYWYRQILGQKVEFLVSFYNNEISEKSEIFDDQFSVERPDGSNFTLKIRSTKLEDSAMYFCASSEVAELIYEQYFGPGTRLTVT.

The rearrangement joins TRBV12-3 or TRBV12-4 to TRBJ2-2, with TRBD1 matching 10 bases. The junction had 8 bases not matched to a gene; V was cut back by 10 bases and J by 6 bases. This CDR3 region has 14 residues. The CDR3 bases are TGTGCCACCGCCGGGACAGGGGAAGCCGGGGAGCTGTTTTTT. It specifies CATAGTGEAGELFF.

V gene TRBV7-9 combines with J gene TRBJ1-4; no definite D call. The ends were cut back, 1 base at V and 0 bases at J, with 9 bases in the middle. CDR1 and CDR2 (germline): SEHNR, FQNEAQ (reference sequence). This CDR3 is 16 amino acids long. The CDR3 loop is CASSLERVPTNEKLFF. The CDR3 DNA reads as TGTGCCAGCAGCTTAGAAAGGGTCCCAACTAATGAAAAACTGTTTTTT.

This clonotype was picked up a small number of times. This chain links TRBV12-3 or TRBV12-4 with TRBJ2-3; tentative D call: TRBD2 (5 bases). CDR3 length equals 11 residues. V was clipped by 7 bases and J by 7 bases, with 9 bases between them. CDR3 amino acids: CASTVANTQYF. CDR3 nucleotides: TGTGCCAGCACCGTAGCGAATACGCAGTATTTT.

The CDR3 nucleotides read TGTGCCAGCAGCGTAGTGGGTGAAAGCTCCTACAATGAGCAGTTCTTC. This gives the protein CASSVVGESSYNEQFF. The V and J genes are TRBV9 and TRBJ2-1; no reliable D call. The V gene lost 0 bases and the J gene lost 0 bases, with 10 bases spanning the gap. The CDR3 has 16 amino acids. Germline CDR1 is SGDLS and CDR2 is YYNGEE. The complete variable domain, with remaining parts taken from reference TRBV9 and TRBJ2-1, reads DSGVTQTPKHLITATGQRVTLRCSPRSGDLSVYWYQQSLDQGLQFLIQYYNGEERAKGNILERFSAQQFPDLHSELNLSSLELGDSALYFCASSVVGESSYNEQFFGPGTRLTVL.

This clonotype has a count of ten or more. V gene TRBV7-9 combines with J gene TRBJ2-7; D not certain. The CDR3 runs to 13 residues. Germline CDR1 and CDR2: SEHNR and FQNEAQ (reference sequence). V gave up 4 bases and J gave up 2 bases, with 9 bases separating them. The CDR3 region is CASSSTVPYEQYF. CDR3 sequence (DNA): TGTGCCAGCAGCTCGACCGTGCCCTACGAGCAGTACTTC.

The V and J genes are TRBV6-1 and TRBJ1-1; tentative D call: TRBD1 (6 bases). The CDR3 consists of 16 residues. V lost 6 bases and J 0 bases, leaving 17 bases between the germline ends. Per germline, CDR1 MNHNS and CDR2 SASEGT. The CDR3 sequence: CASRNTFGGLNTEAFF. In DNA, the CDR3 is TGTGCCAGCAGGAATACTTTCGGGGGCTTGAACACTGAAGCTTTCTTT.

This rearrangement joins TRBV6-2 or TRBV6-3 to TRBJ2-4; TRBD2 aligns across 7 bases. CDR3 length equals 12 residues. The germline gives CDR1 MNHEY, CDR2 SVGEGT. After removal of 5 bases from V and 7 bases from J, the junction contained 2 bases not matched to a gene. The CDR3 loop is CASSKLANIQYF. CDR3 DNA: TGTGCCAGCAGTAAACTAGCGAACATTCAGTACTTC.

The V and J genes are TRBV4-2 and TRBJ1-4; 8 positions agree with TRBD1. The CDR3 loop spans 17 amino acids. The V segment lost 0 bases and the J segment 8 bases; nucleotides outside the gene matches: 11. Germline V gene sequence: CDR1 LGHNA, CDR2 YNFKEQ. The DNA of the CDR3 is TGTGCCAGCAGCCAAGATCCCCGGACAGGGACAGACGAAAAACTGTTTTTT. Translating it yields CASSQDPRTGTDEKLFF.

This clonotype turned up a few times. V gene TRBV20-1 combines with J gene TRBJ2-3, with D possibly being TRBD2 (6 bases). Germline-derived CDR1 and CDR2 are DFQATT and SNEGSKA (reference sequence). The V gene lost 6 bases and the J gene lost 1 base, with 11 bases spanning the gap. This CDR3 region has 13 residues. The CDR3 loop is CSAGDWGTDTQYF. CDR3 in DNA: TGCAGTGCGGGGGACTGGGGCACAGATACGCAGTATTTT.

This clonotype was picked up a small number of times. V gene TRBV9 combines with J gene TRBJ2-7; no firm D call. Germline CDR1 SGDLS, CDR2 YYNGEE. This CDR3 is 15 amino acids long. V lost 0 bases and J 7 bases, leaving 17 bases between the germline ends. CDR3 coding DNA: TGTGCCAGCAGCGTAGAATTTGGCAGGTCTGAGGAGCAGTACTTC. As protein: CASSVEFGRSEEQYF. Using reference TRBV9 and TRBJ2-7 for the parts outside the CDR3, the full variable domain is DSGVTQTPKHLITATGQRVTLRCSPRSGDLSVYWYQQSLDQGLQFLIQYYNGEERAKGNILERFSAQQFPDLHSELNLSSLELGDSALYFCASSVEFGRSEEQYFGPGTRLTVT.

The chain couples TRBV4-3 to TRBJ2-2; no reliable D call. Per germline, CDR1 LGHNA and CDR2 YSLEER. The CDR3 runs 15 residues. The V gene lost 4 bases and the J gene lost 9 bases, with 18 bases spanning the gap. CDR3 coding DNA: TGCGCCAGCAGCCTGACTGCGACACCCGACCGGGAGCTGTTTTTT. It translates to CASSLTATPDRELFF.

This clonotype was found a few times. The genes are TRBV6-5 and TRBJ2-2; D possibly matches TRBD1 or TRBD2 (7 bases each). In germline, CDR1 is MNHEY, CDR2 SVGAGI. The CDR3 loop spans 13 amino acids. V dropped 8 bases and J dropped 7 bases, with 14 bases sitting between them. The DNA for the CDR3 is TGTGCCAGCGGGGAGGGGGCTTACGGGGAGCTGTTTTTT. Amino acids: CASGEGAYGELFF.

The V gene is TRBV27, the J gene TRBJ2-3, with D tentatively TRBD2 (6 bases). The CDR3 runs to 14 residues. Deletions cut 4 bases from V and 3 bases from J, with 11 bases between. The germline CDR1 and CDR2 sequences are MNHEY and SMNVEV (reference sequence). The CDR3 coding sequence is TGTGCCAGCAGTTCGGGACTTCCGACAGATACGCAGTATTTT. Encoded protein: CASSSGLPTDTQYF.